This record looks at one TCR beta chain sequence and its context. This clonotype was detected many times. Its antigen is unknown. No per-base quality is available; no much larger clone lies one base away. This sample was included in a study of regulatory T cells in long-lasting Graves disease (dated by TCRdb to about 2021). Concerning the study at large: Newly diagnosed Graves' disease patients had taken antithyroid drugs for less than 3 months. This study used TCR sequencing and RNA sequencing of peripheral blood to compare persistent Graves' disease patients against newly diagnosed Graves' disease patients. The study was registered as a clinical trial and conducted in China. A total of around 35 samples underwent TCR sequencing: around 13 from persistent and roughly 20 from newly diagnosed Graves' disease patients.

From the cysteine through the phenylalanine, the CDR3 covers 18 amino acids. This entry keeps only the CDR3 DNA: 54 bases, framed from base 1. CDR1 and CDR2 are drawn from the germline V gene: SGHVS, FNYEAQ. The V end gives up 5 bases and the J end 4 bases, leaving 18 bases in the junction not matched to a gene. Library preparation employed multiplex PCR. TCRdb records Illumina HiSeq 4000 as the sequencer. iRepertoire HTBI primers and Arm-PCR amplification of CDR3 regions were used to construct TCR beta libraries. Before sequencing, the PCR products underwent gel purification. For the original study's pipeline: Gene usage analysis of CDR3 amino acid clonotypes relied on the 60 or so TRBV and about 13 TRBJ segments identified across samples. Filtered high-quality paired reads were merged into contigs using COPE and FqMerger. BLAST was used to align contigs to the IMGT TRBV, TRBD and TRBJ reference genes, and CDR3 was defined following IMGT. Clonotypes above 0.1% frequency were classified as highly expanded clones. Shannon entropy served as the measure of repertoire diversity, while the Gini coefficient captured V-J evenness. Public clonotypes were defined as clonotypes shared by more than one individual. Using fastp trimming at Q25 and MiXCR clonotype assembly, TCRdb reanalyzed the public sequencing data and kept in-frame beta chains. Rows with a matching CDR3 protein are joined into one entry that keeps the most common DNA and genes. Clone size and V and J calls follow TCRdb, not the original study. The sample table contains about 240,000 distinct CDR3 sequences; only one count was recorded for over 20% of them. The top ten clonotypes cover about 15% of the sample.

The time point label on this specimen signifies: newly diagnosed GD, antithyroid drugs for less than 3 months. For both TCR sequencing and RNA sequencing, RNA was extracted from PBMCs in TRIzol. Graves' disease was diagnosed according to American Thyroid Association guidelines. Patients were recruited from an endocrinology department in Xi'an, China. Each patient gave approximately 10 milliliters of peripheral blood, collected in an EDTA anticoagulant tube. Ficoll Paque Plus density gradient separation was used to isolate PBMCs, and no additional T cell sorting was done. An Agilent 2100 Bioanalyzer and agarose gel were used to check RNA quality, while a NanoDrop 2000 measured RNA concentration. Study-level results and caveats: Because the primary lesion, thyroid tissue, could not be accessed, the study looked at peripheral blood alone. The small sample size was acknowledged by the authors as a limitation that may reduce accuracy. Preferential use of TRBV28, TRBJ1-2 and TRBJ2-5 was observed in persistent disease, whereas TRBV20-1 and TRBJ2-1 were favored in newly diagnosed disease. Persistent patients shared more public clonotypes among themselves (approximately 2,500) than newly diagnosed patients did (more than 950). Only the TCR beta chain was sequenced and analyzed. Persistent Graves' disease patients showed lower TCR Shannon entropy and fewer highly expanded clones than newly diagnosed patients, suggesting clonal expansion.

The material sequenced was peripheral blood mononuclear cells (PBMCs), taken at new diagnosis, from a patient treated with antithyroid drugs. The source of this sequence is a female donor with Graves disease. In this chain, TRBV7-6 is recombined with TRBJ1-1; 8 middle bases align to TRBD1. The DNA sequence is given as TGTGCCAGCAGCCCCTCAGGACAGGGAAGGTCTTATGCCACTGAAGCTTTCTTT. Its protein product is CASSPSGQGRSYATEAFF.